This T cell receptor (beta chain) was sequenced during a study of T cell clonotyping in hematopoietic cell transplantation. Notes on the study in general: Cells were unsorted, so CD4 and CD8 contributions were not separated.

Germline loops: CDR1 MNHNS, CDR2 SASEGT. This CDR3 has 14 residues. Trimming left V 4 bases short and J 0 bases short, with 10 bases between. Measured with immunoSEQ multiplex PCR; TCRdb has only the in-frame clones, and not every one. This table holds tens of thousands of clones, nearly 97% found once. Of note for this clone: Its specificity is not known.

Sequenced: peripheral blood mononuclear cells. This TCR came from a man in his thirties or forties in good health. Some clones in this sample may be carry-over from other donors' samples. The genes are TRBV6-1 and TRBJ2-7; D not resolved. This chain's CDR3 is CASSALGSSYEQYF. As DNA, the CDR3 is TGTGCCAGCAGTGCTCTTGGTAGCTCCTACGAGCAGTACTTC.